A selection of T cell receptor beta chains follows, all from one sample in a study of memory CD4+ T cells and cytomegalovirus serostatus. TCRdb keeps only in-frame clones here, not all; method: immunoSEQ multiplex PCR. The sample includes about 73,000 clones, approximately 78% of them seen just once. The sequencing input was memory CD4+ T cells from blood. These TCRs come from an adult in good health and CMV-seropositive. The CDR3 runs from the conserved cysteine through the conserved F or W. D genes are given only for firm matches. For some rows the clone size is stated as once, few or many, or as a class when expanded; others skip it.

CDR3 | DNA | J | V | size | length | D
CASSQDLRGRGLPTINTGELFF | TGCGCCAGCAGCCAAGATCTGAGAGGCAGAGGCCTCCCTACTATCAACACCGGGGAGCTGTTTTTT | TRBJ2-2 | TRBV4-3 | . | 22 | .
CASSFTGTGSSGNTIYF | TGTGCCAGCAGCTTTACCGGGACAGGGAGCTCTGGAAACACCATATATTTT | TRBJ1-3 | TRBV7-2 | . | 17 | TRBD1
CASKAAASTDTQYF | TGTGCCAGCAAGGCGGCGGCGAGCACAGATACGCAGTATTTT | TRBJ2-3 | TRBV6-1 | . | 14 | .
CASSPALAGNEQFF | TGTGCCAGCAGCCCTGCTCTAGCTGGCAATGAGCAGTTCTTC | TRBJ2-1 | TRBV7-9 | . | 14 | .
CASSDSWGGTGELFF | TGTGCCAGCAGTGACTCTTGGGGAGGCACCGGGGAGCTGTTTTTT | TRBJ2-2 | TRBV6-4 | once | 15 | .
CASTLAGTGAYGYTF | TGCGCCAGCACCTTGGCCGGGACAGGCGCTTATGGCTACACCTTC | TRBJ1-2 | TRBV5-1 | . | 15 | TRBD1
CASSRRGTGELFF | TGTGCCAGCAGTCGCAGGGGCACCGGGGAGCTGTTTTTT | TRBJ2-2 | TRBV2 | once | 13 | .
CASSYRDRAFF | TGTGCCAGCAGTTACCGGGACAGAGCTTTCTTT | TRBJ1-1 | TRBV6-5 | few | 11 | TRBD1
CSAQGTYEQYF | TGCAGTGCTCAAGGGACTTACGAGCAGTACTTC | TRBJ2-7 | TRBV20-1 | . | 11 | .
CASHMEAGGNQPQHF | TGTGCCAGCCACATGGAGGCAGGTGGGAATCAGCCCCAGCATTTT | TRBJ1-5 | TRBV2 | . | 15 | .
CASSLNTGLYGYTF | TGTGCCAGCAGCTTAAACACGGGGCTCTATGGCTACACCTTC | TRBJ1-2 | TRBV11-3 | . | 14 | .
CAISESEDAEQFF | TGTGCCATCAGTGAGTCTGAGGACGCTGAGCAGTTCTTC | TRBJ2-1 | TRBV10-3 | . | 13 | .
CASSFEGPINSPLHF | TGCGCCAGCAGCTTTGAGGGACCGATTAATTCACCCCTCCACTTT | TRBJ1-6 | TRBV7-2 | . | 15 | .
CSVGSNQPQHF | TGCAGCGTTGGGAGCAATCAGCCCCAGCATTTT | TRBJ1-5 | TRBV29-1 | few | 11 | .
CASSPRQGSNSPLHF | TGTGCCAGCAGCCCCCGACAGGGGAGTAATTCACCCCTCCACTTT | TRBJ1-6 | TRBV7-2 | . | 15 | TRBD1
CASRPGTAPFQGGYTF | TGCGCCAGCAGACCCGGGACAGCCCCGTTCCAGGGCGGCTACACCTTC | TRBJ1-2 | TRBV5-1 | . | 16 | TRBD1
CSALGNYGYTF | TGCAGTGCATTAGGGAACTATGGCTACACCTTC | TRBJ1-2 | TRBV20-1 | . | 11 | .
CASRRTGRQLGGGYTF | TGTGCCAGCAGGAGGACAGGGAGGCAACTCGGGGGTGGCTACACCTTC | TRBJ1-2 | TRBV27 | . | 16 | TRBD1
CASSSGTDNSPLHF | TGTGCCAGCAGTTCCGGGACCGATAATTCACCCCTCCACTTT | TRBJ1-6 | TRBV6-5 | medium-sized | 14 | .
CASSLEATNEKLFF | TGTGCCAGCAGCTTAGAGGCGACCAATGAAAAACTGTTTTTT | TRBJ1-4 | TRBV7-2 | . | 14 | .
CAISESLTNTGELFF | TGTGCCATCAGTGAGTCGCTGACGAACACCGGGGAGCTGTTTTTT | TRBJ2-2 | TRBV10-3 | . | 15 | .
CASSPRGDGQPQHF | TGCGCCAGCAGCCCCAGGGGGGATGGTCAGCCCCAGCATTTT | TRBJ1-5 | TRBV5-1 | . | 14 | TRBD1
CASMWPGANVLTF | TGTGCCAGCATGTGGCCTGGGGCCAACGTCCTGACTTTC | TRBJ2-6 | TRBV28 | . | 13 | .
CAWSVGTGASGANVLTF | TGTGCCTGGAGTGTAGGGACGGGCGCTTCTGGGGCCAACGTCCTGACTTTC | TRBJ2-6 | TRBV30 | . | 17 | .
CASSLGTGRTDTQYF | TGTGCCAGTAGTCTTGGGACAGGACGCACAGATACGCAGTATTTT | TRBJ2-3 | TRBV19 | . | 15 | TRBD1
CASSFGENEQFF | TGTGCCAGCAGTTTTGGGGAGAATGAGCAGTTCTTC | TRBJ2-1 | TRBV28 | once | 12 | .
CASSLKGLGTDTQYF | TGTGCCAGCAGCTTGAAGGGGCTCGGCACAGATACGCAGTATTTT | TRBJ2-3 | TRBV5-4 | . | 15 | .
CASSLGGADTQYF | TGTGCCAGTAGTTTAGGGGGGGCGGATACGCAGTATTTT | TRBJ2-3 | TRBV19 | . | 13 | .
CASSPRDRAITEAFF | TGTGCCAGCAGCCCCCGGGACAGGGCAATAACTGAAGCTTTCTTT | TRBJ1-1 | TRBV7-2 | . | 15 | TRBD1
CASSFREDYNEQFF | TGTGCCAGCAGCTTTCGAGAGGACTACAATGAGCAGTTCTTC | TRBJ2-1 | TRBV6-6 | . | 14 | .
CASSEYMGRGLSGNTIYF | TGTGCCAGCAGTGAATATATGGGAAGGGGGCTCTCTGGAAACACCATATATTTT | TRBJ1-3 | TRBV25-1 | . | 18 | TRBD1
CASSYPGGADYGYTF | TGTGCCAGCAGTTACCCAGGGGGCGCCGACTATGGCTACACCTTC | TRBJ1-2 | TRBV6-6 | few | 15 | TRBD1
CASSQGRTGEPDTQYF | TGCGCCAGCAGCCAAGGTCGAACAGGTGAACCAGATACGCAGTATTTT | TRBJ2-3 | TRBV4-3 | . | 16 | .
CASSLNTGNTEAFF | TGTGCCAGCAGCTTGAACACGGGAAACACTGAAGCTTTCTTT | TRBJ1-1 | TRBV5-4 | few | 14 | .
CASSRSQGITEAFF | TGTGCCAGCAGCCGCTCACAGGGGATCACTGAAGCTTTCTTT | TRBJ1-1 | TRBV14 | . | 14 | TRBD1